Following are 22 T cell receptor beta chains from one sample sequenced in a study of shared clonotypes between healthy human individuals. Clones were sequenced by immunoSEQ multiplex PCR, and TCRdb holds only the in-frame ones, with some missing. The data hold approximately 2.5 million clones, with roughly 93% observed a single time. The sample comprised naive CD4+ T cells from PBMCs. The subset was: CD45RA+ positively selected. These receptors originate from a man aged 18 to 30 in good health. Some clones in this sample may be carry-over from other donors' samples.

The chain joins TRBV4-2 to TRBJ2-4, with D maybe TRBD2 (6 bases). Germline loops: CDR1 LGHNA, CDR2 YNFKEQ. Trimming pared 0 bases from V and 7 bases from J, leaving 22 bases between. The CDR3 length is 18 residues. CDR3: CASSQDSGLAGGKNIQYF. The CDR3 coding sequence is TGTGCCAGCAGCCAAGATAGCGGATTAGCAGGAGGGAAGAACATTCAGTACTTC.

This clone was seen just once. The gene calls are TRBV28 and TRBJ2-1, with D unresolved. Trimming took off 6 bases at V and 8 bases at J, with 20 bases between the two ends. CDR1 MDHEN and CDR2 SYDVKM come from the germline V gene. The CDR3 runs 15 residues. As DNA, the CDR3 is TGTGCCAGCAGCCCTCCCTTTCTGGTAGAGGATGAGCAGTTCTTC. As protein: CASSPPFLVEDEQFF.

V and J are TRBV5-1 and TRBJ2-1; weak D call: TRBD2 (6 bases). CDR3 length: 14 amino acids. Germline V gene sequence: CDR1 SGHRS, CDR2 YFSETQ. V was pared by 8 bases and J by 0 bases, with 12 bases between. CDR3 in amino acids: CASSRESSYNEQFF. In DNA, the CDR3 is TGCGCCAGTTCACGGGAGAGCTCCTACAATGAGCAGTTCTTC.

The CDR3 DNA is TGTGCCAGCTCACCACGGTTAGTCATACATTCCAATGAGCAGTTCTTC. Amino acid sequence: CASSPRLVIHSNEQFF. The chain combines TRBV18 with TRBJ2-1, with D hard to call. Trimming left V 1 base short and J 6 bases short, with 16 bases between. The CDR3 spans 16 residues. Germline V lookup: CDR1 KGHSH, CDR2 LQKENI.

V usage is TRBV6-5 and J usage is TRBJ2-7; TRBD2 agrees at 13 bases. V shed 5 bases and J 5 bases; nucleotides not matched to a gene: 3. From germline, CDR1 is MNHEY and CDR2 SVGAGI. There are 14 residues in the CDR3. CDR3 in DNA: TGTGCCAGCAGTCGCGGGACTAGCGGGAACGAGCAGTACTTC. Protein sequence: CASSRGTSGNEQYF.

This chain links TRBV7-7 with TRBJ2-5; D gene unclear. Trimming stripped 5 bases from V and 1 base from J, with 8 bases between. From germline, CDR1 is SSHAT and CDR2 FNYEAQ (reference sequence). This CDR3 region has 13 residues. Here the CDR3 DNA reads TGTGCCAGCAGCGTCCTCCCCCAAGAGACCCAGTACTTC. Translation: CASSVLPQETQYF.

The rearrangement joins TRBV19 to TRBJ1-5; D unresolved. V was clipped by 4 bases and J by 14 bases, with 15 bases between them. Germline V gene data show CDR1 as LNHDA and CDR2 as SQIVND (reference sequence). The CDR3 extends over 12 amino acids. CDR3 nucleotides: TGTGCCAGTAGTACGTACGGGCAAAAGGAGCATTTT. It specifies CASSTYGQKEHF.

The CDR3, as DNA: TGTGCCAGCAGCTTAGTGGGAGCGAGCTCCTACAATGAGCAGTTCTTC. Amino acid sequence: CASSLVGASSYNEQFF. This chain connects TRBV11-2 to TRBJ2-1; the D gene is possibly TRBD2 (5 bases). Per the germline V gene, CDR1 is SGHAT and CDR2 is FQNNGV. V was trimmed by 1 base and J by 0 bases, leaving 10 bases between them. The CDR3 runs 16 residues.

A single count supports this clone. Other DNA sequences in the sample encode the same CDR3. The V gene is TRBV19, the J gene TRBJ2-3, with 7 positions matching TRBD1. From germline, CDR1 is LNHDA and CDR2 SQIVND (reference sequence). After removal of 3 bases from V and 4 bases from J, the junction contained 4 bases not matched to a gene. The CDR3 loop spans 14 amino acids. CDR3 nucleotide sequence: TGTGCCAGTAGTATGGGCCAGGGGGCAGATACGCAGTATTTT. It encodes CASSMGQGADTQYF.

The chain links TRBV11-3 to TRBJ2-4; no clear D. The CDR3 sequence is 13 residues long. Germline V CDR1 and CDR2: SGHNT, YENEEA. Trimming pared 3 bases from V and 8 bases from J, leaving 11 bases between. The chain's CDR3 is CASSLAGVDIQYF. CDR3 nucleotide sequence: TGTGCCAGCAGCTTGGCAGGTGTGGACATTCAGTACTTC.

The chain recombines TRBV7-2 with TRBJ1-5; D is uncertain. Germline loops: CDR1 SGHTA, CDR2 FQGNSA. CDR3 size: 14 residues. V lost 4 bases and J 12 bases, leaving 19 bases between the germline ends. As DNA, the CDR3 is TGTGCCAGCAGCTCAGAGAGGCGGTCTCAGGTCCAGCATTTT. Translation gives CASSSERRSQVQHF.

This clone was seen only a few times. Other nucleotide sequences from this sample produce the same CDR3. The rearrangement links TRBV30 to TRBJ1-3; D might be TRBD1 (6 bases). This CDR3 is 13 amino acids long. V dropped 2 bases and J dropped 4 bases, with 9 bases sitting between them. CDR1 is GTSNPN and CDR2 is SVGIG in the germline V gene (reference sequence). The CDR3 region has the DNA TGTGCCTGGAGTCTGACAGGCGGAAACACCATATATTTT. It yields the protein CAWSLTGGNTIYF. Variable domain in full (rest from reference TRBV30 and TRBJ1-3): SQTIHQWPATLVQPVGSPLSLECTVEGTSNPNLYWYRQAAGRGLQLLFYSVGIGQISSEVPQNLSASRPQDRQFILSSKKLLLSDSGFYLCAWSLTGGNTIYFGEGSWLTVV.

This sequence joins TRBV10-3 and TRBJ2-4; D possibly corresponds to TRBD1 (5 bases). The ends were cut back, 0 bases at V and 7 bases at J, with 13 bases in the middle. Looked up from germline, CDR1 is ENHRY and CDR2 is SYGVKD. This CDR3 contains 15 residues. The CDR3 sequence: CAISESTASGNIQYF. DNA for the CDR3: TGTGCCATCAGTGAGTCAACGGCGTCAGGGAACATTCAGTACTTC.

CDR3 coding DNA: TGCAGTGGGGACAGCCAAGAGACCCAGTACTTC. Its protein product is CSGDSQETQYF. This chain uses TRBV20-1 with TRBJ2-5; 7 positions match TRBD1. The CDR3 extends over 11 amino acids. Germline V gene data show CDR1 as DFQATT and CDR2 as SNEGSKA (reference sequence). J lost 1 base, V lost 7 bases, and 0 bases had no gene match.

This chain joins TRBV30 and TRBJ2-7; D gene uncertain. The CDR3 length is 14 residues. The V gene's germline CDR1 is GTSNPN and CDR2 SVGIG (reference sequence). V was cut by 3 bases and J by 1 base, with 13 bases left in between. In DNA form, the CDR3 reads TGTGCCTGGAGACTCGACCCCAATTCCTACGAGCAGTACTTC. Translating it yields CAWRLDPNSYEQYF.

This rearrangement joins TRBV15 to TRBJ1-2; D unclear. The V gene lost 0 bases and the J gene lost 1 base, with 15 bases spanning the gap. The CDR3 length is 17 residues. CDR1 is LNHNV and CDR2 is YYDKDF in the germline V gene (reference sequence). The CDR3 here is CATSRDLSGRRNYGYTF. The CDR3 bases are TGTGCCACCAGCAGAGATCTCTCGGGAAGGCGTAACTATGGCTACACCTTC.

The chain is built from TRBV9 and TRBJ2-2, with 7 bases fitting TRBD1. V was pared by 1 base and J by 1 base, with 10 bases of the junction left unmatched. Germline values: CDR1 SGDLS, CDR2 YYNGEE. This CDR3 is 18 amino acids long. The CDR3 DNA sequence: TGTGCCAGCAGCGTAAGGGGGCTAGCCTATGAGAACACCGGGGAGCTGTTTTTT. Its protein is CASSVRGLAYENTGELFF.

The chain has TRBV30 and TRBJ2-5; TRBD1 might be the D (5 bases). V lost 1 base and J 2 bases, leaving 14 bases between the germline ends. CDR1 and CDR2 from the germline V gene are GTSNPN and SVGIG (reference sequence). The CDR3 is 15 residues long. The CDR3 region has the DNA TGTGCCTGGAGTGACTCGACAGCCTTACAAGAGACCCAGTACTTC. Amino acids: CAWSDSTALQETQYF.

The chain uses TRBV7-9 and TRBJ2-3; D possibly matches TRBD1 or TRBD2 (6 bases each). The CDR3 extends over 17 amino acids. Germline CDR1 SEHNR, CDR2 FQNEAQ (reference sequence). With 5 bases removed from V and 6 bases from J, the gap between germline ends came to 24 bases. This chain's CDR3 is CASSPRTAGPRGDTQYF. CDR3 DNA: TGTGCCAGCAGCCCTCGCACCGCGGGACCGAGGGGGGATACGCAGTATTTT.

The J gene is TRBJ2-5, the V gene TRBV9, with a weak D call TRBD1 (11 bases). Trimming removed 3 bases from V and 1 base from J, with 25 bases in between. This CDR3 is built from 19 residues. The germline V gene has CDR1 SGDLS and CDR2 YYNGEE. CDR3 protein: CASSARDRGASGSQETQYF. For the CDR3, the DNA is TGTGCCAGCAGCGCTCGGGACAGGGGGGCTAGCGGGAGCCAAGAGACCCAGTACTTC.

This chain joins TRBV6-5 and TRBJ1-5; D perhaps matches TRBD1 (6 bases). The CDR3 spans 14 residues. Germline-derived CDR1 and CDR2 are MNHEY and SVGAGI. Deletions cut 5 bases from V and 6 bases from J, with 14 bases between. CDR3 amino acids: CASSARGDSQPQHF. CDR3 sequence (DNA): TGTGCCAGCAGTGCCAGGGGTGATTCTCAGCCCCAGCATTTT.

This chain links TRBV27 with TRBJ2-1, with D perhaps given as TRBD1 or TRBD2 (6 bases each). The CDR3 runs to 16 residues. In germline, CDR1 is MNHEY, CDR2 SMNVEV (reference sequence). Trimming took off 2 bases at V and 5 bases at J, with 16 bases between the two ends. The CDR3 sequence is CASSLRVRGEDNEQFF. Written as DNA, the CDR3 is TGTGCCAGCAGTTTAAGGGTTAGGGGGGAAGACAATGAGCAGTTCTTC.